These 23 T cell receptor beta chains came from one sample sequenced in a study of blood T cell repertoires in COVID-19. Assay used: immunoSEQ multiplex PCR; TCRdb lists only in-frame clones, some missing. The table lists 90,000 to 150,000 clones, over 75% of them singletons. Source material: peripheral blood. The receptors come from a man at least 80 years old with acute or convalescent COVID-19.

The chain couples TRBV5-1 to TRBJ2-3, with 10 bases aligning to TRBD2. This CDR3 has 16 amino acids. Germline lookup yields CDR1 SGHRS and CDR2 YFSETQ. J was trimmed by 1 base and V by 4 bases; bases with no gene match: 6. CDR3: CASSPRLAGGTDTQYF. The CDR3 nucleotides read TGCGCCAGCAGCCCCCGACTAGCGGGTGGCACAGATACGCAGTATTTT.

Here the CDR3 reads CASSLEGQGPNPAFF. In DNA, the CDR3 is TGCGCCAGCAGCTTGGAAGGACAGGGGCCCAATCCGGCTTTCTTT. V is TRBV5-1 and J is TRBJ1-1; 9 bases agree with TRBD1. The CDR3 consists of 15 residues. CDR1 is SGHRS, CDR2 YFSETQ, per germline. Germline trimming cut 0 bases from V and 11 bases from J; bases unmatched to any gene: 11.

CDR3 sequence: CASSEAGGFHYGYTF. For the CDR3, the DNA is TGTGCCAGCAGTGAAGCCGGGGGATTCCACTATGGCTACACCTTC. The chain links TRBV6-1 to TRBJ1-2, with D possibly matching TRBD1 (5 bases). Trimming removed 0 bases at V and 3 bases at J, with 11 bases between. Germline V lookup: CDR1 MNHNS, CDR2 SASEGT. The length of the CDR3 is 15 residues.

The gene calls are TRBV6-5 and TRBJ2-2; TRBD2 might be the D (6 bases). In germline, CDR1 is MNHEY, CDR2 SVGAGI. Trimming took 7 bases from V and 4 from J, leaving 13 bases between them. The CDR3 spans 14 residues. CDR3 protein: CASNTNGGTGELFF. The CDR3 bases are TGTGCCAGCAACACTAACGGGGGCACCGGGGAGCTGTTTTTT.

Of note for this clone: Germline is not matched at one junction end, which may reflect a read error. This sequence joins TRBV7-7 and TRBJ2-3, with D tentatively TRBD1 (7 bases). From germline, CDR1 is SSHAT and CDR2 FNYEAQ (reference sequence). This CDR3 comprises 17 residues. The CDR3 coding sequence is TGTGCTAGCAGCTCGGGCCTGACAGGGACTAGCACAGATACGCAGTATTTT. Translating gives CASSSGLTGTSTDTQYF.

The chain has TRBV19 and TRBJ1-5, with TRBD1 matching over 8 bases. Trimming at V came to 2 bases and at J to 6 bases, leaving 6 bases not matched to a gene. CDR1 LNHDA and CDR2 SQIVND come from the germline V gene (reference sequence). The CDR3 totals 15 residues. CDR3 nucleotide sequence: TGTGCCAGTAGTATACAGGGGGCTTTAAGTCAGCCCCAGCATTTT. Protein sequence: CASSIQGALSQPQHF.

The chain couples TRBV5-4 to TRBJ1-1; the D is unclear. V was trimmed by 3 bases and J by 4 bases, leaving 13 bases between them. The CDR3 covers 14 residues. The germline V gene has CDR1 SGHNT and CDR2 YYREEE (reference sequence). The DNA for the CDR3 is TGTGCCAGCAGCTCTCCTGGACGGGGCACTGAAGCTTTCTTT. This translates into CASSSPGRGTEAFF.

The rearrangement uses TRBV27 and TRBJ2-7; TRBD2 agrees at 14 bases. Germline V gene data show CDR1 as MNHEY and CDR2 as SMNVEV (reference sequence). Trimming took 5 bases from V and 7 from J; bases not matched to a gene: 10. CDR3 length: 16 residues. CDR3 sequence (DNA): TGTGCCAGCAGTCGTGGACTAGCGGGGGGTCCGGGGGAGCAGTACTTC. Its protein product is CASSRGLAGGPGEQYF.

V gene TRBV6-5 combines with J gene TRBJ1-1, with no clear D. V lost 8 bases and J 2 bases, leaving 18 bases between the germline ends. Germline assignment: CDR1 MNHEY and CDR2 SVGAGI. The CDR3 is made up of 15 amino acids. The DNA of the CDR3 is TGTGCCAGCTCGACCATTGCGGCGGGAAACACTGAAGCTTTCTTT. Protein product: CASSTIAAGNTEAFF.

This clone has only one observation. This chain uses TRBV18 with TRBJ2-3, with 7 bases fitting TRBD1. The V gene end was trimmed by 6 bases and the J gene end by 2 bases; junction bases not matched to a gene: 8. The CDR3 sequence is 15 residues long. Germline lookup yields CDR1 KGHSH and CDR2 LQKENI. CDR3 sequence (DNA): TGTGCCAGCTCGCTGACTACAGGGGTCACAGATACGCAGTATTTT. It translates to CASSLTTGVTDTQYF.

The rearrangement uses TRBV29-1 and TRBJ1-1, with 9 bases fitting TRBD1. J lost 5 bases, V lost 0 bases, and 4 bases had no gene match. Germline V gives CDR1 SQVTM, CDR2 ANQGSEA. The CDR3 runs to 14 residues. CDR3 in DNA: TGCAGCGTTGAAGAGGGGACAGGGTTGACTGAAGCTTTCTTT. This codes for CSVEEGTGLTEAFF.

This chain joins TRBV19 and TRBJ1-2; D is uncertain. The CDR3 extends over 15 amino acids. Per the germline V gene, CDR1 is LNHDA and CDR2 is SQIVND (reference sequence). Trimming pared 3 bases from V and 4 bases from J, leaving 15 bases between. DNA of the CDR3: TGTGCCAGTAGTATGCGGGCAGTCCAACGCTATGGCTACACCTTC. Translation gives CASSMRAVQRYGYTF.

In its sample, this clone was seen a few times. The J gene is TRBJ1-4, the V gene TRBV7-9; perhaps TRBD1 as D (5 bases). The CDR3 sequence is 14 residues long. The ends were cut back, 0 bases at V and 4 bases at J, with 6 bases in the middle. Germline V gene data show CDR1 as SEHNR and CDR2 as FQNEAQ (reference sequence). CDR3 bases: TGTGCCAGCAGCTTAGCCCAGGGTAATGAAAAACTGTTTTTT. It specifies CASSLAQGNEKLFF.

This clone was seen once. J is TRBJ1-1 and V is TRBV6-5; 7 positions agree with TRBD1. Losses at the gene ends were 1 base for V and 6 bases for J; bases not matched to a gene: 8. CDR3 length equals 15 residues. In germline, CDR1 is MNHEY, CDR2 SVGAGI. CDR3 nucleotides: TGTGCCAGCAGTTACTTACAGGGGCCTGGGGCTGAAGCTTTCTTT. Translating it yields CASSYLQGPGAEAFF.

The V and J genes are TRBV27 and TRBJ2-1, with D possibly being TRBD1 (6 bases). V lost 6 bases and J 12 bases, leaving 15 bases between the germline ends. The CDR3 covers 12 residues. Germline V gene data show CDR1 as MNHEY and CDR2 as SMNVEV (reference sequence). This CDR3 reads CASRGAGIGQFF. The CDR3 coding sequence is TGTGCCAGCAGGGGGGCCGGGATCGGGCAGTTCTTC.

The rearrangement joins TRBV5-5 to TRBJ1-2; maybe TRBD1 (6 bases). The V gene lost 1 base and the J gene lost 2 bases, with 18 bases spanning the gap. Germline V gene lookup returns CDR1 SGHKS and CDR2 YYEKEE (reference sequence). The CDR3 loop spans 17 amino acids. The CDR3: CASSLPLGQMPNYGYTF. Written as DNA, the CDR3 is TGTGCCAGCAGCTTGCCCTTAGGACAGATGCCAAACTATGGCTACACCTTC.

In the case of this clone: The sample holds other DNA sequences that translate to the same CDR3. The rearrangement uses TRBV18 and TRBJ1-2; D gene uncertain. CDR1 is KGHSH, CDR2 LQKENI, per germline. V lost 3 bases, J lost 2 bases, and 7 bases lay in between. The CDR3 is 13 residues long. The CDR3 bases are TGTGCCAGCTCACCTGACTCGAACTATGGCTACACCTTC. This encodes CASSPDSNYGYTF.

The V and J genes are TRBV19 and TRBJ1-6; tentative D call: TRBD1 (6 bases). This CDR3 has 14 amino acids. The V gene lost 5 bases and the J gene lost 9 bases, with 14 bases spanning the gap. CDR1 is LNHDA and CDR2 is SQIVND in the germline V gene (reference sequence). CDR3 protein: CASSETGSVSPLHF. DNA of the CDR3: TGTGCCAGTAGTGAAACAGGGAGCGTTTCACCCCTCCACTTT.

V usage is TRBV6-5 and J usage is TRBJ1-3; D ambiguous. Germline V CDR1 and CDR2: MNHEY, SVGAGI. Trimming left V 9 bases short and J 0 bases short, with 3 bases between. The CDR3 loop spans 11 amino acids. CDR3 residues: CASISGNTIYF. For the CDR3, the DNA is TGTGCCAGTATCTCTGGAAACACCATATATTTT.

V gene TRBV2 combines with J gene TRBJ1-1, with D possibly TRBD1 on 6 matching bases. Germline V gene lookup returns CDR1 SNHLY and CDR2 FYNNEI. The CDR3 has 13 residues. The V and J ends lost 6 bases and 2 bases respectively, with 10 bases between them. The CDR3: CASRGHINTEAFF. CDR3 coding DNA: TGTGCCAGCAGGGGACATATTAACACTGAAGCTTTCTTT. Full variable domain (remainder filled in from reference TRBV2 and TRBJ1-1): EPEVTQTPSHQVTQMGQEVILRCVPISNHLYFYWYRQILGQKVEFLVSFYNNEISEKSEIFDDQFSVERPDGSNFTLKIRSTKLEDSAMYFCASRGHINTEAFFGQGTRLTVV.

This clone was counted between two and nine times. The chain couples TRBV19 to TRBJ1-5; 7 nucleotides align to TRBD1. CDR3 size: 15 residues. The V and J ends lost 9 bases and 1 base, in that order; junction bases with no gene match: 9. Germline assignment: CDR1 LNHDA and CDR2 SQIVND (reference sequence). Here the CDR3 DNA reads TGTGCCAGCCTCTTGACAGGGTCGAGCAATCAGCCCCAGCATTTT. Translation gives CASLLTGSSNQPQHF.

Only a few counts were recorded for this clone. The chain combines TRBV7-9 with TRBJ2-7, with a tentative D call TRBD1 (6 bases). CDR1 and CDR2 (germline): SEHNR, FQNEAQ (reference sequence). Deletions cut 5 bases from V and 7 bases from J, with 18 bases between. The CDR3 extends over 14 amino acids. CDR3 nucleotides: TGTGCCAGCAGCCGAGACCCAGGGGTTGGGGAGCAGTACTTC. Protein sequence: CASSRDPGVGEQYF.

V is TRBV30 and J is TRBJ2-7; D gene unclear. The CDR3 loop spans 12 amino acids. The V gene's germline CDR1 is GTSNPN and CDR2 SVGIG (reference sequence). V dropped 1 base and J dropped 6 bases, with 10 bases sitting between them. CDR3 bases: TGTGCCTGGAGTGAGAGCCAGGTCGAGCAGTACTTC. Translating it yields CAWSESQVEQYF.